This T cell receptor beta chain was sequenced during a study of response to subunit inactivated influenza vaccine. Study findings and constraints: A suggestion made by the authors is that each seasonal influenza vaccination recruits few new T cells.

TCRdb re-analysed the RT-PCR reads in MiXCR, keeping a single row per CDR3 protein. The sample consists of about 620,000 distinct CDR3 sequences, 12% of them appearing once. A word on this clonotype: Its specificity is not known.

The receptor comes from a man in his fifties who received an inactivated influenza vaccine. The sequenced sample was PBMCs from blood, obtained on the day of vaccination.

The CDR3 sequence is CASSLALAGQETQYF. The CDR3, as DNA: TGTGCCAGCAGCTTAGCCCTAGCGGGGCAAGAGACCCAGTACTTC. This rearrangement joins TRBV11-2 to TRBJ2-5; TRBD2 agrees at 9 bases. Germline V CDR1 and CDR2: SGHAT, FQNNGV. Trimming removed 1 base from V and 2 bases from J; junction bases left unmatched: 2. CDR3 length equals 15 residues.